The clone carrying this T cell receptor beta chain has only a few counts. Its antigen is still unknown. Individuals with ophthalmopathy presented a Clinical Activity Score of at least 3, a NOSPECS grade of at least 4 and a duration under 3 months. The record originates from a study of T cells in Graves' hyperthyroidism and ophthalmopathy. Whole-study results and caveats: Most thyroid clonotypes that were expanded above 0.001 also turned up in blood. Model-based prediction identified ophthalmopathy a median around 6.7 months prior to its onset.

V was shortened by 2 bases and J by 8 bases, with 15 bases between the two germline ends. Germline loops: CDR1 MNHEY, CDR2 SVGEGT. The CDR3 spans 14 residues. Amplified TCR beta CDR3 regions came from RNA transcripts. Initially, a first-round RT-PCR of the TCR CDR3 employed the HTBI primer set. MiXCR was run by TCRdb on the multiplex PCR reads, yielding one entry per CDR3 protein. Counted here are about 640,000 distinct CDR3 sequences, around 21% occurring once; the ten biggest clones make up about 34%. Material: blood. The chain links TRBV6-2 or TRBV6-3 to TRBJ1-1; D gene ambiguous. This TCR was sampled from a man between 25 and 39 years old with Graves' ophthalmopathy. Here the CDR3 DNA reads TGTGCCAGCAGTTACGGTGGGGTATCTCCCGAAGCTTTCTTT. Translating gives CASSYGGVSPEAFF.